The T cell receptor beta chain described here comes from a study of CD8 T cells in Susac syndrome. cDNA came from approximately 0.5 to 1 ug RNA primed by random hexamers. MiXCR was run by TCRdb on the immunoSEQ multiplex PCR reads, yielding one entry per CDR3 protein. The profile shows about 130,000 distinct CDR3 sequences, 80% to 85% of them singletons. Per the germline V gene, CDR1 is LNHDA and CDR2 is SQIVND (reference sequence). The CDR3 totals 14 residues. V lost 4 bases and J lost 3, with 13 bases in between. Sequencing input: CD8+ T cells from PBMCs. This receptor was obtained from a human donor with multiple sclerosis. The gene calls are TRBV19 and TRBJ2-7; no clear D gene. CDR3 nucleotide sequence: TGTGCCAGTAGTAGTTCTGTGGGTCGCTACGAGCAGTACTTC. This sequence encodes CASSSSVGRYEQYF.